The sequence of this T cell receptor beta chain was determined in a study of graft-versus-host responses after intestinal transplantation. Overall study context: Transplant types were multivisceral, liver-intestinal, or isolated intestinal.

As concerns this clone: The antigen is undetermined.

V shed 6 bases, J shed 2 bases, and the junction held 9 bases outside the gene matches. Germline V gene sequence: CDR1 SGHVS, CDR2 FNYEAQ. CDR3 length: 15 residues. TCRdb's table, derived via immunoSEQ multiplex PCR, lists solely in-frame clones and lacks some. The sample holds roughly 100,000 clones; under 95% are singletons and the top ten take more than 0.95%. Broader study findings: Recipient marrow showed GvH clones, some seen first in ileum or blood.

This clonotype was sampled from a human donor who received an intestinal transplant. The chain carries TRBV7-6 and TRBJ2-7; 8 nucleotides match TRBD2. This material consisted of unstimulated CD8+ T cells sorted from spleen or lymph node cells, taken before intestinal transplant. CDR3 amino acids: CASRPRSGGAYEQYF. In DNA, the CDR3 is TGTGCCAGCAGACCAAGGAGCGGGGGCGCCTACGAGCAGTACTTC.